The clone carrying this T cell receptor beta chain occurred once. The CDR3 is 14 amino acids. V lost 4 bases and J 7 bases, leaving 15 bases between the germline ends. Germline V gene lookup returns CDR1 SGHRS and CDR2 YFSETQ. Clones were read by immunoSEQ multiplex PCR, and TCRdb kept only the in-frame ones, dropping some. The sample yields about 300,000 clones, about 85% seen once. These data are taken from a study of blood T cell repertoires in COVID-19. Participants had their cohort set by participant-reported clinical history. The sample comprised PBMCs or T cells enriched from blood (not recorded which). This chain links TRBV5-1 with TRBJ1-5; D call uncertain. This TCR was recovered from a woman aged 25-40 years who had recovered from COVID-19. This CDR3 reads CASSHDTSGQPQHF. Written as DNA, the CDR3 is TGCGCCAGCAGCCATGACACCAGCGGGCAGCCCCAGCATTTT.